This TCR beta chain was sequenced for a study of blood T cell repertoires in COVID-19. CDR3 length: 11 residues. V shed 9 bases, J shed 8 bases, and the junction held 4 bases outside the gene matches. Looked up from germline, CDR1 is SNHLY and CDR2 is FYNNEI. Measured with immunoSEQ multiplex PCR; TCRdb has only the in-frame clones, and not every one. Among some 88,000 clones listed, under 90% were seen once. The sequenced sample was peripheral blood. The chain employs TRBV2 and TRBJ2-1; 7 bases map to TRBD2. The receptor was derived from a woman aged 65 to 85 with acute or convalescent COVID-19. The CDR3 nucleotides read TGTGCCAGTCCTAGCGGCGATGAGCAGTTCTTC. Amino acids: CASPSGDEQFF.